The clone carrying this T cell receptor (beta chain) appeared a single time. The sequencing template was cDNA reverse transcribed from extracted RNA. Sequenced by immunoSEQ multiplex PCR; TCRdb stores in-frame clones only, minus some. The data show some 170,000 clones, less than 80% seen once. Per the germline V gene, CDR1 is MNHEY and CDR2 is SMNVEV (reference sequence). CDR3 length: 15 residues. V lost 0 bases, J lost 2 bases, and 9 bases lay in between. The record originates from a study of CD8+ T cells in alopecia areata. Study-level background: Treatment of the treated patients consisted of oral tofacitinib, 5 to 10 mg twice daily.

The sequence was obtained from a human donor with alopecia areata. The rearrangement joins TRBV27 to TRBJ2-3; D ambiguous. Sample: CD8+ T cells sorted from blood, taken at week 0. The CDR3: CASSLSWGVTDTQYF. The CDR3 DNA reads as TGTGCCAGCAGTTTATCGTGGGGTGTCACAGATACGCAGTATTTT.